Listed here is a single T cell receptor beta chain. The data belong to a study of OX40 agonist ivuxolimab in advanced cancers. Here immunoSEQ multiplex PCR was the method, and the copy in TCRdb shows in-frame clones only, minus some. The sample includes about 54,000 clones, approximately 89% seen only once; the top ten take 7.5% to 9.5%. Trimming removed 0 bases at V and 3 bases at J, with 10 bases between. The CDR3 contains 14 residues. Germline values: CDR1 SGHNT, CDR2 YYREEE (reference sequence). The TCR sequence derives from an adult with an advanced solid tumor such as melanoma, head and neck, liver or kidney cancer. Material: CD4+ or CD8+ T cells sorted from blood, obtained in a trial of the OX40 agonist ivuxolimab. The J gene is TRBJ2-7, the V gene TRBV5-4; TRBD1 might be the D (6 bases). CDR3 in DNA: TGTGCCAGCAGCTTGGACAGGGTTGACTACGAGCAGTACTTC. Translated: CASSLDRVDYEQYF.